A single sample gave rise to the 15 T cell receptor beta chains below, sequenced in a study of CD8+ T cells in alopecia areata. cDNA reverse transcribed from extracted RNA served as the sequencing template. TCRdb keeps only in-frame clones here, not all; method: immunoSEQ multiplex PCR. The table lists roughly 40,000 clones, nearly 55% of them singletons, with under 2% in the top ten. The authors sorted CD4+ cells into CD25+CD127- cells for a handful of patients. Sequencing input: CD4+ Tregs sorted from blood. The receptors were sampled from a human donor with alopecia areata.

This clone was seen a handful of times. The V gene is TRBV7-8, the J gene TRBJ2-7; 7 bases agree with TRBD1. Germline V CDR1 and CDR2: SGHVS, FQNEAQ. V dropped 5 bases and J dropped 7; count of bases not matched to a gene: 2. This CDR3 is 11 amino acids long. Here the CDR3 reads CASSLGQEQYF. CDR3 sequence (DNA): TGTGCCAGCAGCCTGGGACAGGAGCAGTACTTC.

There are a few counts of this clone. The chain is built from TRBV7-2 and TRBJ2-7; D possibly corresponds to TRBD1 (6 bases). V shed 6 bases and J shed 0 bases, with 9 bases lying between them. CDR1 and CDR2 from the germline V gene are SGHTA and FQGNSA. This CDR3 comprises 13 residues. The CDR3 nucleotides read TGTGCCAGCAGGGGGGCCTCCTCCTACGAGCAGTACTTC. It specifies CASRGASSYEQYF.

This clone was counted only a few times. The chain couples TRBV7-2 to TRBJ1-6, with 8 positions matching TRBD1. CDR1 is SGHTA, CDR2 FQGNSA, per germline. J lost 6 bases, V lost 4 bases, and 5 bases had no gene match. The CDR3 runs 15 residues. The CDR3 reads CASSSQGAGNSPLHF. CDR3 DNA sequence: TGTGCCAGCAGCTCCCAGGGGGCGGGTAATTCACCCCTCCACTTT. Together with reference TRBV7-2 and TRBJ1-6, the CDR3 gives the full variable domain: GAGVSQSPSNKVTEKGKDVELRCDPISGHTALYWYRQSLGQGLEFLIYFQGNSAPDKSGLPSDRFSAERTGGSVSTLTIQRTQQEDSAVYLCASSSQGAGNSPLHFGNGTRLTVT.

This clone was seen just once. The chain carries TRBV7-9 and TRBJ1-6; 9 nucleotides align to TRBD1. After removal of 5 bases from V and 1 base from J, the junction contained 3 bases not matched to a gene. The V gene's germline CDR1 is SEHNR and CDR2 FQNEAQ (reference sequence). The CDR3 length is 16 residues. CDR3 sequence (DNA): TGTGCCAGCAGCCGGGACAGGGCGTCCTATAATTCACCCCTCCACTTT. Amino acids: CASSRDRASYNSPLHF.

This clone has a single count. The chain links TRBV15 to TRBJ1-2; D is unclear. There are 16 residues in the CDR3. Deletions cut 0 bases from V and 0 bases from J, with 11 bases between. Germline CDR1 is LNHNV and CDR2 is YYDKDF (reference sequence). In DNA, the CDR3 is TGTGCCACCAGCAGAGATCAGCGGGGAACTAACTATGGCTACACCTTC. Translating it yields CATSRDQRGTNYGYTF.

With respect to this clone: A much larger clone differs by one base, so this may be a read error. V and J are TRBV7-2 and TRBJ2-1, with D tentatively TRBD2 (6 bases). There are 11 residues in the CDR3. Germline V gives CDR1 SGHTA, CDR2 FQGNSA. Trimming removed 5 bases at V and 8 bases at J, with 7 bases between. The CDR3 region has the DNA TGTGCCAGCAGCCGGAGGGATGAGCAGTTCTTC. Protein sequence: CASSRRDEQFF. The complete variable domain, with remaining parts taken from reference TRBV7-2 and TRBJ2-1, reads GAGVSQSPSNKVTEKGKDVELRCDPISGHTALYWYRQSLGQGLEFLIYFQGNSAPDKSGLPSDRFSAERTGGSVSTLTIQRTQQEDSAVYLCASSRRDEQFFGPGTRLTVL.

This chain connects TRBV5-1 to TRBJ2-3; no firm D call. Germline V gene sequence: CDR1 SGHRS, CDR2 YFSETQ. Deletions cut 3 bases from V and 0 bases from J, with 11 bases between. The CDR3 has 15 residues. Here the CDR3 reads CASSSDISSTDTQYF. The CDR3, as DNA: TGCGCCAGCAGCTCTGACATATCTAGCACAGATACGCAGTATTTT.

The chain couples TRBV2 to TRBJ1-5; no reliable D call. Between the trimmed V and J ends, which lost 4 bases and 3 bases, there was a span of 13 bases. The length of the CDR3 is 15 residues. Germline V CDR1 and CDR2: SNHLY, FYNNEI. The CDR3, as DNA: TGTGCCAGCAGTGGTCGGGAATCGGTCAATCAGCCCCAGCATTTT. It yields the protein CASSGRESVNQPQHF.

The chain couples TRBV7-3 to TRBJ1-2; TRBD1 matches 7 bases. Trimming at V came to 3 bases and at J to 6 bases, leaving 4 bases not matched to a gene. The CDR3 loop spans 13 amino acids. Germline V CDR1 and CDR2: SGHTA, FQGTGA. The CDR3 reads CASSLTGLDGYTF. As DNA, the CDR3 is TGTGCCAGCAGCTTGACAGGGTTGGATGGCTACACCTTC.

This clone was seen just once. The rearrangement links TRBV27 to TRBJ2-6; D is uncertain. This CDR3 spans 14 amino acids. Germline loops: CDR1 MNHEY, CDR2 SMNVEV (reference sequence). The germline V and J ends were trimmed by 8 bases and 0 bases, with 8 bases remaining between them. CDR3 region: CASGKGSGANVLTF. The CDR3 nucleotides are TGTGCCAGCGGCAAGGGCTCTGGGGCCAACGTCCTGACTTTC.

This chain joins TRBV18 and TRBJ2-3; tentative D call: TRBD2 (6 bases). Per germline, CDR1 KGHSH and CDR2 LQKENI. The CDR3 covers 16 residues. Between the trimmed V and J ends, which lost 3 bases and 0 bases, there was a span of 13 bases. CDR3 sequence (DNA): TGTGCCAGCTCACCCCTCGGGGGAAGGAGCACAGATACGCAGTATTTT. Amino acid sequence: CASSPLGGRSTDTQYF.

The rearrangement joins TRBV5-1 to TRBJ1-1; maybe TRBD1 (5 bases). V lost 1 base to trimming and J lost 6 bases, with 13 bases between them. Per the germline V gene, CDR1 is SGHRS and CDR2 is YFSETQ. The CDR3 is 14 residues long. CDR3 sequence: CASSLITGGAEAFF. Written as DNA, the CDR3 is TGCGCCAGCAGCTTGATTACAGGAGGGGCTGAAGCTTTCTTT.

This clone has more than one count but fewer than ten. The chain links TRBV4-1 to TRBJ1-2; no definite D call. Germline CDR1 reads MGHRA; CDR2 reads YSYEKL. V shed 0 bases and J shed 9 bases, with 17 bases lying between them. The CDR3 extends over 15 amino acids. DNA of the CDR3: TGCGCCAGCAGCCAAGAGCAGGTTGGCCCCGGGAGCTACACCTTC. Its translation: CASSQEQVGPGSYTF.

This chain uses TRBV29-1 with TRBJ1-2, with 10 bases identical to TRBD1. Germline trimming cut 3 bases from V and 6 bases from J; bases unmatched to any gene: 10. The CDR3 is 15 residues long. Looked up from germline, CDR1 is SQVTM and CDR2 is ANQGSEA. CDR3 sequence reads: CSVDQWAGTGDGYTF. Here the CDR3 DNA reads TGCAGCGTTGATCAATGGGCGGGGACAGGGGATGGCTACACCTTC.

The rearrangement uses TRBV18 and TRBJ2-7, with TRBD1 matching 9 bases. The CDR3 is 16 amino acids. The germline gives CDR1 KGHSH, CDR2 LQKENI. With 3 bases clipped from V and 3 bases from J, the junction kept 9 bases outside the gene matches. This chain's CDR3 is CASSPLATGGFYEQYF. In DNA form, the CDR3 reads TGTGCCAGCTCACCCCTGGCCACAGGGGGCTTCTACGAGCAGTACTTC. Full variable domain (outside the CDR3, taken from reference TRBV18 and TRBJ2-7): NAGVMQNPRHLVRRRGQEARLRCSPMKGHSHVYWYRQLPEEGLKFMVYLQKENIIDESGMPKERFSAEFPKEGPSILRIQQVVRGDSAAYFCASSPLATGGFYEQYFGPGTRLTVT.